The next 3 T cell receptor beta chains were all read from a single sample in a study of CD4+ T cells in melanoma. Method: immunoSEQ multiplex PCR; TCRdb's copy keeps in-frame clones and lacks some. In the table there are 13,000 or so clones, about 70% of which are singletons. Sequenced material: cells from a culture (not recorded whether cultured in vitro). These receptors originate from a human donor with melanoma.

This rearrangement joins TRBV10-3 to TRBJ1-3; the D gene is possibly TRBD1 (5 bases). V was shortened by 3 bases and J by 8 bases, with 8 bases between the two germline ends. Germline CDR1 and CDR2: ENHRY and SYGVKD. The CDR3 has 12 amino acids. The DNA of the CDR3 is TGTGCCATCAGTGACAGGGCTGACACCATATATTTT. Protein: CAISDRADTIYF.

The chain recombines TRBV30 with TRBJ2-1; perhaps TRBD1 as D (5 bases). V was trimmed by 5 bases and J by 8 bases, leaving 13 bases between them. This CDR3 is 12 amino acids long. Germline V CDR1 and CDR2: GTSNPN, SVGIG (reference sequence). This chain's CDR3 is CAWGRVWDEQFF. The CDR3, as DNA: TGTGCCTGGGGCAGGGTCTGGGATGAGCAGTTCTTC. Supplemented by reference TRBV30 and TRBJ2-1, the full variable domain reads SQTIHQWPATLVQPVGSPLSLECTVEGTSNPNLYWYRQAAGRGLQLLFYSVGIGQISSEVPQNLSASRPQDRQFILSSKKLLLSDSGFYLCAWGRVWDEQFFGPGTRLTVL.

This clone was counted between two and nine times. V gene TRBV6-5 combines with J gene TRBJ1-6; tentative D call: TRBD1 (5 bases). V lost 2 bases and J 6 bases, leaving 11 bases between the germline ends. The germline gives CDR1 MNHEY, CDR2 SVGAGI. This CDR3 is built from 15 residues. The CDR3 region has the DNA TGTGCCAGCAGTTACGAGGGGTTGGGTAATTCACCCCTCCACTTT. It encodes CASSYEGLGNSPLHF.